Below are 14 T cell receptor beta chains sequenced from a single sample in a study of cytomegalovirus exposure and HLA in healthy donors. PCR used 60 Vbeta primers and 13 Jbeta primers. TCRdb's table, derived via immunoSEQ multiplex PCR, lists solely in-frame clones and lacks some. Of about 190,000 clones in the sample, almost 85% are singletons; the top ten hold approximately 0.25%. Material: PBMCs. The receptors derive from a boy younger than 18 in good health and CMV-seronegative.

The CDR3 region is CASSSPGTSVTGELFF. The CDR3 DNA is TGTGCCAGCAGCTCTCCCGGGACTAGCGTCACCGGGGAGCTGTTTTTT. The V gene is TRBV7-3, the J gene TRBJ2-2; 10 bases align to TRBD2. This CDR3 contains 16 residues. The trim removed 4 bases at V and 4 bases at J, leaving 6 bases unmatched. CDR1 and CDR2 from the germline V gene are SGHTA and FQGTGA. Looking up the rest from reference TRBV7-3 and TRBJ2-2 gives the full variable domain: GAGVSQTPSNKVTEKGKYVELRCDPISGHTALYWYRQSLGQGPEFLIYFQGTGAADDSGLPNDRFFAVRPEGSVSTLKIQRTERGDSAVYLCASSSPGTSVTGELFFGEGSRLTVL.

As concerns this clone: One junction end disagrees with the germline gene, perhaps due to a read error. Other DNA sequences of this sample code for an identical CDR3. V and J are TRBV10-3 and TRBJ1-4, with D unresolved. The CDR3 length is 14 residues. Germline CDR1 and CDR2: ENHRY and SYGVKD. The CDR3 nucleotides read TGCGCCATCAGTGGAGAAACAACTAATGAAAAACTGTTTTTT. It yields the protein CAISGETTNEKLFF.

This sequence joins TRBV5-1 and TRBJ1-6, with D uncertain. Deletions cut 0 bases from V and 6 bases from J, with 10 bases between. The CDR3 runs to 15 residues. The germline V gene has CDR1 SGHRS and CDR2 YFSETQ. The CDR3, as DNA: TGCGCCAGCAGCTTGGGTTTGGGCTTTAATTCACCCCTCCACTTT. Translated, it gives CASSLGLGFNSPLHF. The complete variable domain, with remaining parts taken from reference TRBV5-1 and TRBJ1-6, reads KAGVTQTPRYLIKTRGQQVTLSCSPISGHRSVSWYQQTPGQGLQFLFEYFSETQRNKGNFPGRFSGRQFSNSRSEMNVSTLELGDSALYLCASSLGLGFNSPLHFGNGTRLTVT.

The V call is TRBV29-1, the J call TRBJ1-4, with unresolved D. This CDR3 is 11 amino acids long. In germline, CDR1 is SQVTM, CDR2 ANQGSEA. Trimming stripped 2 bases from V and 7 bases from J, with 5 bases between. For the CDR3, the DNA is TGCAGCGTTGAAATGCGTGAAAAACTGTTTTTT. Residues: CSVEMREKLFF.

This clone was seen a few times. This sequence joins TRBV7-9 and TRBJ1-1; D possibly corresponds to TRBD1 (6 bases). Germline V CDR1 and CDR2: SEHNR, FQNEAQ (reference sequence). The CDR3 is made up of 15 amino acids. With 5 bases removed from V and 1 base from J, the gap between germline ends came to 14 bases. DNA of the CDR3: TGTGCCAGCAGCCTAGATGGGACACCGAACACTGAAGCTTTCTTT. It translates to CASSLDGTPNTEAFF.

This chain links TRBV5-8 with TRBJ1-5; maybe TRBD1 (5 bases). V gave up 2 bases and J gave up 6 bases, with 12 bases separating them. This CDR3 comprises 14 residues. Looked up from germline, CDR1 is SGHTS and CDR2 is YDEGEE. CDR3 region: CASSFGGFGQPQHF. DNA of the CDR3: TGTGCCAGCAGCTTCGGGGGGTTTGGTCAGCCCCAGCATTTT.

V usage is TRBV9 and J usage is TRBJ2-3, with 8 bases that match TRBD1. The CDR3 sequence is 15 residues long. Germline values: CDR1 SGDLS, CDR2 YYNGEE. V gave up 4 bases and J gave up 4 bases; unmatched junction bases: 8. CDR3 residues: CASSPRQGWADTQYF. Here the CDR3 DNA reads TGTGCCAGCAGCCCGAGACAGGGGTGGGCAGATACGCAGTATTTT.

V usage is TRBV19 and J usage is TRBJ1-2; D is undetermined. The CDR3 covers 16 residues. CDR1 LNHDA and CDR2 SQIVND come from the germline V gene (reference sequence). With 3 bases removed from V and 0 bases from J, the gap between germline ends came to 14 bases. The chain's CDR3 is CASSILRQTTNYGYTF. The CDR3 nucleotides read TGTGCCAGTAGTATCCTTCGGCAGACTACTAACTATGGCTACACCTTC.

The V gene is TRBV19, the J gene TRBJ2-3; D possibly corresponds to TRBD2 (5 bases). CDR3 size: 16 residues. Between the trimmed V and J ends, which lost 3 bases and 2 bases, there was a span of 15 bases. Germline CDR1 LNHDA, CDR2 SQIVND (reference sequence). CDR3 sequence (DNA): TGTGCCAGTAGTATCCTCCCGGGGATCACCACAGATACGCAGTATTTT. It encodes CASSILPGITTDTQYF.

The chain employs TRBV19 and TRBJ2-7; D is unresolved. Germline-derived CDR1 and CDR2 are LNHDA and SQIVND (reference sequence). The CDR3 covers 15 residues. V was clipped by 3 bases and J by 0 bases, with 12 bases between them. This chain's CDR3 is CASSIQDSSSYEQYF. DNA of the CDR3: TGTGCCAGTAGTATTCAGGATTCCAGCTCCTACGAGCAGTACTTC.

The chain recombines TRBV9 with TRBJ1-3; D gene ambiguous. The CDR3 spans 16 residues. Deletions cut 0 bases from V and 0 bases from J, with 10 bases between. The germline V gene encodes CDR1 SGDLS and CDR2 YYNGEE. This CDR3 reads CASSVGSASSGNTIYF. The CDR3 DNA is TGTGCCAGCAGCGTAGGATCCGCGAGCTCTGGAAACACCATATATTTT. Full variable domain (missing parts from reference TRBV9 and TRBJ1-3): DSGVTQTPKHLITATGQRVTLRCSPRSGDLSVYWYQQSLDQGLQFLIQYYNGEERAKGNILERFSAQQFPDLHSELNLSSLELGDSALYFCASSVGSASSGNTIYFGEGSWLTVV.

Points on this clone: At one boundary the junction diverges from the germline segment, which might be a read error. The rearrangement uses TRBV5-1 and TRBJ2-7, with D hard to call. This CDR3 spans 12 amino acids. The germline gives CDR1 SGHRS, CDR2 YFSETQ. This CDR3 is CASSPDRENSRF. In DNA, the CDR3 is TGCGCCAGCAGCCCCGACCGAGAGAACAGTCGGTTC.

On this clone: Other DNA variants within this sample encode the same CDR3. This chain connects TRBV27 to TRBJ2-1, with D unclear. CDR3 length: 13 amino acids. V lost 3 bases to trimming and J lost 1 base, with 4 bases between them. CDR1 is MNHEY, CDR2 SMNVEV, per germline (reference sequence). In DNA, the CDR3 is TGTGCCAGCAGTTTCTCGTCCTACAATGAGCAGTTCTTC. Translation gives CASSFSSYNEQFF.

This clone was detected only a few times. At one end the junction does not follow the germline gene, possibly because of a read error. The rearrangement uses TRBV7-7 and TRBJ2-1; maybe TRBD1 (6 bases). Germline V lookup: CDR1 SSHAT, CDR2 FNYEAQ (reference sequence). The CDR3 is 14 amino acids. The CDR3 sequence: CASSLGGQVDEQFF. The CDR3 bases are TGTGCTAGCAGCCTTGGGGGCCAGGTGGATGAGCAGTTCTTC.